This TCR beta chain was documented in a study of blood T cell repertoires in COVID-19. Study at large: The origin of the acute and convalescent COVID-19 samples was the United States, Italy and Spain. Sources were T cells, B-cell-depleted T cells, or PBMCs; the material itself was cDNA or gDNA.

Per the authors' pipeline: For nucleated cells, counts were estimated from reference gene primer amplification. Repertoires were generated with immunoSEQ multiplex PCR, while TCRdb's copy carries only in-frame clones and drops some. That table gives V, J and clone size, and the DNA gave D and trimming. The table lists roughly 480,000 clones, roughly 89% of them singletons. The CDR3 loop spans 17 amino acids. Germline CDR1 SGHVS, CDR2 FNYEAQ. Trimming cost V 3 bases and J 1 base, with 17 bases left between them. The chain is built from TRBV7-6 and TRBJ2-3; tentative D call: TRBD2 (5 bases). This TCR derives from a man younger than 30 with COVID-19, enrolled during active disease. The sample was peripheral blood. The CDR3 protein is CASSFIRGDFGTDTQYF. CDR3 DNA: TGTGCCAGCAGCTTTATCCGGGGTGACTTTGGCACAGATACGCAGTATTTT.